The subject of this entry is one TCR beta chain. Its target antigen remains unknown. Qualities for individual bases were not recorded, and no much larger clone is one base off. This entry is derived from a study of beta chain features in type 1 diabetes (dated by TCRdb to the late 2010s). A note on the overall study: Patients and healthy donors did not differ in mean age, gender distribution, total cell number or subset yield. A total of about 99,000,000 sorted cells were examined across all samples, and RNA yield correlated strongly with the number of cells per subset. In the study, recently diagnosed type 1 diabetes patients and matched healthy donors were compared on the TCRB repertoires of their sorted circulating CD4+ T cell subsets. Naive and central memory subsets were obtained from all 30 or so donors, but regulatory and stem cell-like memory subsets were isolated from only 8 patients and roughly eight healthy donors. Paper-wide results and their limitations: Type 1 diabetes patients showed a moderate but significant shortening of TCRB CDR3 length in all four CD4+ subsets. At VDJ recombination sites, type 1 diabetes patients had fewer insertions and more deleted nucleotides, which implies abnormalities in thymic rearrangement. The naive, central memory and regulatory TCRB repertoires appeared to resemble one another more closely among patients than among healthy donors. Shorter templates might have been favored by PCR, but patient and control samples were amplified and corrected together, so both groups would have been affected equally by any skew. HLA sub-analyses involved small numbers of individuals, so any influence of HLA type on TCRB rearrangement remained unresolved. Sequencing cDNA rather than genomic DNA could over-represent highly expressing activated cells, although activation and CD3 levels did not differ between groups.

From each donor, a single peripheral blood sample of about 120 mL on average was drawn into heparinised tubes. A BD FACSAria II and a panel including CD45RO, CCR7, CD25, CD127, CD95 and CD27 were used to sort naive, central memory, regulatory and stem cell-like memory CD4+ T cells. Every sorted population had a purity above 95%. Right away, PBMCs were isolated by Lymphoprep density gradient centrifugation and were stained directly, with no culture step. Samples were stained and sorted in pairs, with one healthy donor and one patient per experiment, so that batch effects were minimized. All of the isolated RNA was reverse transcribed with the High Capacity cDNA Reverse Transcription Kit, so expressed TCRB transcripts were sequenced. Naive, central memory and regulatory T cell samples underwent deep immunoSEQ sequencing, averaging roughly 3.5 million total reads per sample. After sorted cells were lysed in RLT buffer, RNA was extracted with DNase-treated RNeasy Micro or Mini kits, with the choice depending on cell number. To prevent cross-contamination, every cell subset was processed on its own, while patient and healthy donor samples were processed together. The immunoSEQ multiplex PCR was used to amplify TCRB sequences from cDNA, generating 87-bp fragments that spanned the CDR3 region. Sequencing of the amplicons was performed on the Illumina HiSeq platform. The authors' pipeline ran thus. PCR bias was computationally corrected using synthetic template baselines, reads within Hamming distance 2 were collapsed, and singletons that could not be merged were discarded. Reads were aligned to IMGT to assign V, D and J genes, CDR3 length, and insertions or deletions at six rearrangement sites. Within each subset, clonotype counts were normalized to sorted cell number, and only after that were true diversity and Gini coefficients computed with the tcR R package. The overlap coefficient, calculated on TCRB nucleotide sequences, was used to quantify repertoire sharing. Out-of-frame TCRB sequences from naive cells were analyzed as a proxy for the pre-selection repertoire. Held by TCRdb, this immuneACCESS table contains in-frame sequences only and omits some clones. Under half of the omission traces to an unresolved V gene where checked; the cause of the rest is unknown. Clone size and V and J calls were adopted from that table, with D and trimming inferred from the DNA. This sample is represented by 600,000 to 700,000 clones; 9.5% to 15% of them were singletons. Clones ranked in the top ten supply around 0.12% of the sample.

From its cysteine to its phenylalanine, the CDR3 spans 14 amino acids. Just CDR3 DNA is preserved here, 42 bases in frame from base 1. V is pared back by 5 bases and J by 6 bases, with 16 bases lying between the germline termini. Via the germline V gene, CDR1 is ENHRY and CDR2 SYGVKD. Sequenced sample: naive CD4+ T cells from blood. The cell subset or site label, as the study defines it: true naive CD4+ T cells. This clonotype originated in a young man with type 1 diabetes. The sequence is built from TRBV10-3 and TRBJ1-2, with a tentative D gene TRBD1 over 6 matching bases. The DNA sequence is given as TGTGCCATCAGTTTTACCACAGGGACTGATGGCTACACCTTC. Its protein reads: CAISFTTGTDGYTF.